The 23 T cell receptor beta chains reported below all come from one sample, sequenced in a study of metastatic and nonmetastatic thyroid tumors. TCRdb re-processed the PCR reads through MiXCR. The sample includes 13,000 to 15,000 clones, approximately 28% of them seen just once. Treatment of any kind had been given to no patient before thyroid surgery. Sequenced input: tumor tissue. The receptors originated from a female donor with papillary thyroid cancer or a benign thyroid nodule (not recorded which). Some clones in this sample may be carry-over from other donors' samples.

This clone was observed at least ten times. The V and J genes are TRBV2 and TRBJ2-1, with a possible D match to TRBD1 (6 bases). Trimming removed 6 bases from V and 2 bases from J, with 17 bases in between. Per germline, CDR1 SNHLY and CDR2 FYNNEI. The CDR3 loop spans 16 amino acids. Here the CDR3 DNA reads TGTGCCAGCAGCGAGGGGGTTGGGGGAACCTACAATGAGCAGTTCTTC. Translating it yields CASSEGVGGTYNEQFF.

This rearrangement joins TRBV4-1 to TRBJ1-5; the D is unclear. CDR3 length: 15 amino acids. The V and J ends lost 2 bases and 6 bases respectively, with 14 bases between them. The germline V gene encodes CDR1 MGHRA and CDR2 YSYEKL. The CDR3 DNA reads TGCGCCAGCAGCCAATCAGGTGAGGGAACTCAGCCCCAGCATTTT. This codes for CASSQSGEGTQPQHF.

The sample holds a few counts of this clone. The chain combines TRBV28 with TRBJ1-2, with D maybe TRBD1 (5 bases). The germline V and J ends were trimmed by 4 bases and 2 bases, with 8 bases remaining between them. The CDR3 sequence is 13 residues long. The germline V gene has CDR1 MDHEN and CDR2 SYDVKM. This CDR3 reads CASSYQGNYGYTF. CDR3 sequence (DNA): TGTGCCAGCAGTTACCAGGGAAACTATGGCTACACCTTC.

This clone has only a few counts. The rearrangement uses TRBV12-3 or TRBV12-4 and TRBJ2-7; 9 nucleotides agree with TRBD1. This CDR3 contains 15 residues. V dropped 6 bases and J dropped 6; count of bases not matched to a gene: 12. CDR3 sequence: CASRISGTGTVEQYF. The CDR3 DNA sequence: TGTGCCAGCAGGATTTCCGGGACAGGGACCGTCGAGCAGTACTTC.

In nucleotides, the CDR3 is TGTGCCAGCAGCCTTGGTCACGGAGGGACCTGCAATCAGCCCCAGCATTTT. Encoded protein: CASSLGHGGTCNQPQHF. The chain has TRBV5-6 and TRBJ1-5; D is perhaps TRBD1 (5 bases). Per the germline V gene, CDR1 is SGHDT and CDR2 is YYEEEE. The V end was cut by 4 bases, the J end by 2 bases, with 19 bases between. The CDR3 sequence is 17 residues long.

This clone was counted ten times or more. This CDR3 is missing its conserved last phenylalanine or tryptophan, likely due to a read error. No DNA is shown, since the ends of the CDR3 on it are uncertain; the CDR3 is the one TCRdb lists. This CDR3 is CASSSGGYR. This chain connects TRBV7-8 to TRBJ2-6; TRBD2, the D gene given by the table, was not confirmed from the DNA. Germline V gene sequence: CDR1 SGHVS, CDR2 FQNEAQ. The CDR3 is 9 amino acids in total, end residues counted.

This clone was picked up many times. This sequence may be a read error, since a much larger clone differs from it by one base. This same CDR3 is encoded by further DNA sequences in the sample. The genes are TRBV5-1 and TRBJ2-7, with D unclear. Germline V lookup: CDR1 SGHRS, CDR2 YFSETQ. The ends were cut back, 5 bases at V and 2 bases at J, with 17 bases in the middle. The CDR3 totals 15 residues. The CDR3 DNA follows: TGCGCCAGCAGTCCCCGTGGTGTATCGGCCTACGAGCAGTACTTC. It yields the protein CASSPRGVSAYEQYF.

The chain uses TRBV20-1 and TRBJ2-1; 8 positions agree with TRBD2. The V gene end was trimmed by 3 bases and the J gene end by 4 bases; junction bases not matched to a gene: 5. Germline lookup yields CDR1 DFQATT and CDR2 SNEGSKA (reference sequence). This CDR3 is built from 14 residues. The CDR3 region is CSASLGGRYNEQFF. The CDR3 DNA reads as TGCAGTGCTAGTTTGGGCGGGAGGTACAATGAGCAGTTCTTC.

V usage is TRBV6-1 and J usage is TRBJ1-1; no firm D call. V lost 3 bases to trimming and J lost 2 bases, with 7 bases between them. The CDR3 is 13 amino acids. Looked up from germline, CDR1 is MNHNS and CDR2 is SASEGT. DNA of the CDR3: TGTGCCAGCAGTGATTTGACCAACACTGAAGCTTTCTTT. This gives the protein CASSDLTNTEAFF.

The J gene is TRBJ2-7, the V gene TRBV19, with D possibly TRBD1 on 6 matching bases. Germline-derived CDR1 and CDR2 are LNHDA and SQIVND (reference sequence). This CDR3 has 15 residues. V lost 6 bases, J lost 0 bases, and 15 bases lay in between. CDR3 amino acids: CASSQTGGYSYEQYF. The CDR3 region has the DNA TGTGCCAGTAGCCAGACAGGCGGTTACTCCTACGAGCAGTACTTC.

At least ten counts were recorded for this clone. J is TRBJ2-1 and V is TRBV10-1; 8 bases are shared with TRBD1. Germline CDR1 WNHNN, CDR2 SYGVQD (reference sequence). The CDR3 is made up of 10 amino acids. The J segment lost 7 bases and the V segment lost 10 bases, leaving 0 bases of the junction unmatched. The chain's CDR3 is CANRGNEQFF. CDR3 nucleotide sequence: TGCGCCAACAGGGGGAATGAGCAGTTCTTC.

In its sample, this clone was seen a few times. The chain recombines TRBV19 with TRBJ2-4; D not certain. The V gene's germline CDR1 is LNHDA and CDR2 SQIVND (reference sequence). Trimming took 5 bases from V and 0 from J, leaving 5 bases between them. The CDR3 sequence is 13 residues long. CDR3: CASSRTAKNIQYF. In DNA, the CDR3 is TGTGCCAGTAGTCGGACAGCCAAAAACATTCAGTACTTC. The full variable domain, in which reference TRBV19 and TRBJ2-4 provide the parts outside the CDR3, is DGGITQSPKYLFRKEGQNVTLSCEQNLNHDAMYWYRQDPGQGLRLIYYSQIVNDFQKGDIAEGYSVSREKKESFPLTVTSAQKNPTAFYLCASSRTAKNIQYFGAGTRLSVL.

In this sample, this clone is medium-sized. The chain employs TRBV7-8 and TRBJ1-1, with unresolved D. The germline gives CDR1 SGHVS, CDR2 FQNEAQ. V gave up 2 bases and J gave up 1 base, with 2 bases separating them. This CDR3 region has 12 residues. CDR3 protein: CASSLSNTEAFF. Written as DNA, the CDR3 is TGTGCCAGCAGCTTATCGAACACTGAAGCTTTCTTT.

This clone was counted a few times. This sequence joins TRBV6-2 or TRBV6-3 and TRBJ2-7; D unresolved. V was shortened by 2 bases and J by 7 bases, with 18 bases between the two germline ends. The germline V gene has CDR1 MNHEY and CDR2 SVGEGT. The CDR3 contains 15 residues. The CDR3, as DNA: TGTGCCAGCAGTTACATGGATGCCCCAATAAGGGAGCAGTACTTC. Its translation is CASSYMDAPIREQYF.

By frequency in the sample, this clone is medium-sized. V and J are TRBV5-1 and TRBJ2-3; no reliable D call. Germline CDR1 is SGHRS and CDR2 is YFSETQ. This CDR3 has 14 residues. The ends were cut back, 0 bases at V and 0 bases at J, with 5 bases in the middle. CDR3 DNA sequence: TGCGCCAGCAGCTTGGCCAGCAGCACAGATACGCAGTATTTT. It translates to CASSLASSTDTQYF.

By its share, this clone is medium-sized (0.01 to 0.1%). V and J are TRBV7-2 and TRBJ2-3, with TRBD2 identical over 7 bases. The CDR3 length is 15 residues. The germline V gene has CDR1 SGHTA and CDR2 FQGNSA. V dropped 5 bases and J dropped 0; count of bases not matched to a gene: 5. CDR3 coding DNA: TGTGCCAGCAGCCCCGCAGCGGGGAGCACAGATACGCAGTATTTT. Its translation is CASSPAAGSTDTQYF.

By sample share, this clone is medium-sized. The chain combines TRBV2 with TRBJ1-2; D gene ambiguous. Germline values: CDR1 SNHLY, CDR2 FYNNEI. The V end lost 0 bases, the J end lost 5 bases, and 7 bases lay between the germline ends. CDR3 size: 13 residues. CDR3 in amino acids: CASSEAGDYGYTF. The DNA of the CDR3 is TGTGCCAGCAGTGAAGCGGGAGATTATGGCTACACCTTC.

The chain has TRBV11-2 and TRBJ2-7; D could derive from TRBD1 or TRBD2 (6 bases each). From germline, CDR1 is SGHAT and CDR2 FQNNGV. The V end was cut by 5 bases, the J end by 0 bases, with 14 bases between. The CDR3 is 15 amino acids. The CDR3 sequence: CASSPGDSSSYEQYF. As DNA, the CDR3 is TGTGCCAGCAGCCCAGGGGACTCAAGCTCCTACGAGCAGTACTTC.

This clone was detected ten times or more. V and J are TRBV7-2 and TRBJ2-1; TRBD2 matches at 13 bases. Germline lookup yields CDR1 SGHTA and CDR2 FQGNSA. This CDR3 is 16 amino acids long. Unmatched junction bases numbered 10, after V lost 5 bases and J lost 9 bases. In DNA form, the CDR3 reads TGTGCCAGCAGCGGAACGGGACTAGCGGGAAACTTTGAGCAGTTCTTC. Its protein is CASSGTGLAGNFEQFF.

The DNA of the CDR3 is TGTGCCTGGAGTAGTACTACCGGCGAGCAGTACTTC. It is translated as CAWSSTTGEQYF. This chain links TRBV30 with TRBJ2-7; D unclear. The germline gives CDR1 GTSNPN, CDR2 SVGIG (reference sequence). This CDR3 is built from 12 residues. The V and J ends lost 2 bases and 6 bases respectively, with 11 bases between them.

This clone was detected many times. The rearrangement uses TRBV12-3 or TRBV12-4 and TRBJ2-3; 9 nucleotides align to TRBD2. The CDR3 totals 16 residues. J lost 0 bases, V lost 2 bases, and 3 bases had no gene match. CDR3 sequence (DNA): TGTGCCAGCAGTTTAAGCGGGGGGCCTAGCACAGATACGCAGTATTTT. As protein: CASSLSGGPSTDTQYF.

This clone was counted between two and nine times. The gene calls are TRBV19 and TRBJ2-2; D is uncertain. Germline values: CDR1 LNHDA, CDR2 SQIVND (reference sequence). The CDR3 extends over 13 amino acids. V lost 3 bases to trimming and J lost 7 bases, with 9 bases between them. The CDR3 coding sequence is TGTGCCAGTAGTATTTCGTCAGGCGGGGAGCTGTTTTTT. Protein product: CASSISSGGELFF.

The rearrangement links TRBV20-1 to TRBJ2-7; TRBD2 matches at 8 bases. The CDR3 is made up of 14 amino acids. CDR1 and CDR2 (germline): DFQATT, SNEGSKA (reference sequence). V trimming: 0 bases; J trimming: 6 bases; junction bases outside the gene matches: 7. The CDR3 nucleotides are TGCAGTGCTAGAGAGCCAGCGGGAGTGGTCGAGCAGTACTTC. As protein: CSAREPAGVVEQYF.